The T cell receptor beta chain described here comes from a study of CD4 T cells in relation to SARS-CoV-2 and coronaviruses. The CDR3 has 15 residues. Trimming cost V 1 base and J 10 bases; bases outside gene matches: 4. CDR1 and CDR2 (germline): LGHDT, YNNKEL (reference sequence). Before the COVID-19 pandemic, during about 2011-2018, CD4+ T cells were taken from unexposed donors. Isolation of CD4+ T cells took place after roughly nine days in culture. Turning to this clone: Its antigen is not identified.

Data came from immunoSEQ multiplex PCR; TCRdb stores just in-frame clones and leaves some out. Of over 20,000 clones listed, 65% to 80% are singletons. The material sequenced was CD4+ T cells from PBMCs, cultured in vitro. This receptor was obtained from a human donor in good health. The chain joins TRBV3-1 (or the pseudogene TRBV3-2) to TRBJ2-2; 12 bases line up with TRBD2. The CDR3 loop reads CASSQAGLAGSELFF. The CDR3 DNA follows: TGTGCCAGCAGCCAAGCCGGACTAGCGGGATCGGAGCTGTTTTTT.